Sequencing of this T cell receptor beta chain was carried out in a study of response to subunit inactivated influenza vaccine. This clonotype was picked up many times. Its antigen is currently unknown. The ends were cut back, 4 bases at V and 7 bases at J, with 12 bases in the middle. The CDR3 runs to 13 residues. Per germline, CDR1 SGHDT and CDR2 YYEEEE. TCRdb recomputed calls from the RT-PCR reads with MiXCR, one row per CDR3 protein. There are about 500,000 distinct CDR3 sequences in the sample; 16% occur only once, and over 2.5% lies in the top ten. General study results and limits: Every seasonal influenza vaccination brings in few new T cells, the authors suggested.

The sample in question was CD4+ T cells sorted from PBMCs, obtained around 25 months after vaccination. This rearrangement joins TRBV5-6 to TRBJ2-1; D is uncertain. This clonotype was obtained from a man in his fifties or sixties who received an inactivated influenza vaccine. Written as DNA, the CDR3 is TGTGCCAGCAGCCCGGACGTGGTGAATGAGCAGTTCTTC. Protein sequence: CASSPDVVNEQFF.